These 4 T cell receptor beta chains came from one sample sequenced in a study of shared clonotypes between healthy human individuals. The method was immunoSEQ multiplex PCR; TCRdb's version includes in-frame clones alone and lacks a portion of them. The sample records some 510,000 clones, 79% being singletons. The sample was PBMCs. These receptors were collected from a woman in her thirties or forties in good health. Some clones in this sample may be carry-over from other donors' samples.

V usage is TRBV2 and J usage is TRBJ1-3; D gene ambiguous. Germline CDR1 and CDR2: SNHLY and FYNNEI. Trimming stripped 6 bases from V and 3 bases from J, with 9 bases between. The CDR3 contains 13 residues. CDR3 region: CASREEVGNTIYF. The CDR3 DNA reads TGTGCCAGCAGAGAGGAAGTTGGAAACACCATATATTTT.

The genes are TRBV6-5 and TRBJ2-7; D remains unclear. The germline V gene encodes CDR1 MNHEY and CDR2 SVGAGI. V was pared by 2 bases and J by 3 bases, with 14 bases between. The CDR3 runs 15 residues. The chain's CDR3 is CASSYLSGRGYEQYF. CDR3 sequence (DNA): TGTGCCAGCAGTTACCTCTCGGGCCGCGGCTACGAGCAGTACTTC.

The rearrangement uses TRBV9 and TRBJ1-1, with D unresolved. Germline V gene lookup returns CDR1 SGDLS and CDR2 YYNGEE. V gave up 0 bases and J gave up 6 bases, with 15 bases separating them. This CDR3 contains 15 residues. The chain's CDR3 is CASSVEGKRVAEAFF. In DNA form, the CDR3 reads TGTGCCAGCAGCGTAGAAGGCAAAAGGGTCGCTGAAGCTTTCTTT. Complete variable domain (other parts from reference TRBV9 and TRBJ1-1): DSGVTQTPKHLITATGQRVTLRCSPRSGDLSVYWYQQSLDQGLQFLIQYYNGEERAKGNILERFSAQQFPDLHSELNLSSLELGDSALYFCASSVEGKRVAEAFFGQGTRLTVV.

The chain employs TRBV5-6 and TRBJ2-2, with TRBD2 identical over 9 bases. The germline V gene encodes CDR1 SGHDT and CDR2 YYEEEE. After removal of 5 bases from V and 2 bases from J, the junction contained 7 bases not matched to a gene. The CDR3 is 16 residues long. CDR3: CASRLTSGPNTGELFF. CDR3 sequence (DNA): TGTGCCAGCAGACTTACTAGCGGGCCTAACACCGGGGAGCTGTTTTTT.